The entry below describes one TCR beta chain. The antigen is unknown. Measured with immunoSEQ multiplex PCR; TCRdb has only the in-frame clones, and not every one. The top ten hold approximately 1% of the sample, which has tens of thousands of clones, 70% to 80% seen once. This sample is part of a study of T cells in narcolepsy. Study-wide background: Enrolled donors included narcolepsy type 1 or type 2 patients and healthy controls.

The ends were cut back, 2 bases at V and 9 bases at J, with 6 bases in the middle. Germline lookup yields CDR1 SGHDT and CDR2 YYEEEE. The CDR3 sequence is 12 residues long. Study-level points and caveats: Autoreactive clonotypes reportedly recurred in blood of same and different patients, not controls. In some patient and control memory CD4+ samples, autoreactive clones were absent. Autoreactive HCRT-specific and TRIB2-specific clonotypes were marked in same-patient CSF-versus-blood CD4+ comparisons.

This TCR was sampled from a human donor with narcolepsy. V gene TRBV5-6 combines with J gene TRBJ1-6; D not certain. Sample: CD45RA- memory CD4+ T cells from PBMCs. For the CDR3, the DNA is TGTGCCAGCAGCTTCGGGCGTTCACCCCTCCACTTT. Its translation is CASSFGRSPLHF.